This TCR beta chain was recorded in a study of glioma-infiltrating T cells. Whole-study results and caveats: Tissue and blood shared very few CDR3 sequences. Non-neoplastic patients had below-expected tissue-blood divergence, while all gliomas exceeded expectation.

This clonotype was recorded a few times. The antigen remains unidentified. Germline CDR1 and CDR2: SNHLY and FYNNEI. Trimming removed 6 bases from V and 9 bases from J; junction bases left unmatched: 4. CDR3 length: 12 amino acids. Amplification of TCR alpha and beta CDR3 regions from RNA used iRepertoire nested multiplex PCR. TCRdb re-derived calls from the multiplex PCR reads in MiXCR, one entry per CDR3 protein. The sample lists under 150,000 distinct CDR3 sequences, more than 20% seen once, with about a quarter in the top ten. The sequence was collected from a human donor with low-grade glioma or glioblastoma, undergoing nonglioma brain surgery, or in good health (not recorded which). Material for sequencing was glioma tissue, nonneoplastic brain tissue, or PBMCs (not recorded which). This chain joins TRBV2 and TRBJ1-5; 8 bases map to TRBD1. The CDR3, as DNA: TGTGCCAGCAGGACAGGGGAGTCGCCCCAGCATTTT. Its translation: CASRTGESPQHF. The entire variable domain, with the rest obtained from reference TRBV2 and TRBJ1-5, is as follows: EPEVTQTPSHQVTQMGQEVILRCVPISNHLYFYWYRQILGQKVEFLVSFYNNEISEKSEIFDDQFSVERPDGSNFTLKIRSTKLEDSAMYFCASRTGESPQHFGDGTRLSIL.